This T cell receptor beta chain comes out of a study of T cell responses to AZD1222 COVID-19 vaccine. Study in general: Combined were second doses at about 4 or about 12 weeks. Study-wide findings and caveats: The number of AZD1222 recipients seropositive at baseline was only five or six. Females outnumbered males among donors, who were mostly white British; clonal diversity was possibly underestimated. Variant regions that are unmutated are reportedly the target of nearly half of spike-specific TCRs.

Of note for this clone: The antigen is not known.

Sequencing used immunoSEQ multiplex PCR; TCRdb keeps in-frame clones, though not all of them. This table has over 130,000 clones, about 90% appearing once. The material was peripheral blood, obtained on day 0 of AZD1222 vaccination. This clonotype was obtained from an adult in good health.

CDR3 residues: CAISGEPGYNYGYTF. The CDR3 DNA reads TGTGCCATCAGCGGCGAACCAGGGTACAACTATGGCTACACCTTC. The rearrangement links TRBV10-3 to TRBJ1-2, with D possibly TRBD1 on 5 matching bases. Between the trimmed V and J ends, which lost 6 bases and 2 bases, there was a span of 16 bases. The CDR3 consists of 15 residues. CDR1 is ENHRY and CDR2 is SYGVKD in the germline V gene.